This is a list of T cell receptor beta chains from one sample in a study of T-cell memory formation after mild COVID-19. One entry per CDR3 protein results from TCRdb running MiXCR on the 5' RACE reads. This sample carries about 390,000 distinct CDR3 sequences, approximately 15% of them seen once, and the ten largest clones take about 22%. The sequencing sample was made of PBMCs or a T cell subset sorted from them (not recorded which). The receptors shown here come from a man aged 18 to 29 who had mild COVID-19 (a few samples of this study predate the infection). Cell type and time point are not known. CDR3s include the opening cysteine and the closing phenylalanine or tryptophan. The order of the fields is D gene, V gene, clone size, J gene, CDR3 protein, CDR3 DNA. A D gene is named only where the DNA matches it firmly. Size is omitted from some rows. Given values are once, few, many or a class for expanded clones.

D gene: -; V gene: TRBV28; clone size: -; J gene: TRBJ2-5; CDR3 protein: CASIDGGETQYF; CDR3 DNA: TGTGCCAGCATTGATGGGGGAGAGACCCAGTACTTC
D gene: -; V gene: TRBV2; clone size: few; J gene: TRBJ2-7; CDR3 protein: CASKARDTYEQYF; CDR3 DNA: TGTGCCAGCAAAGCCAGGGATACCTACGAGCAGTACTTC
D gene: -; V gene: TRBV4-2; clone size: -; J gene: TRBJ1-1; CDR3 protein: CASSQDLFGGEAFF; CDR3 DNA: TGTGCCAGCAGCCAAGATTTATTCGGGGGAGAAGCTTTCTTT
D gene: -; V gene: TRBV7-3; clone size: -; J gene: TRBJ1-2; CDR3 protein: CASSLDSTGLGYTF; CDR3 DNA: TGTGCCAGCAGCTTAGACTCGACAGGTCTGGGCTACACCTTC
D gene: TRBD2; V gene: TRBV20-1; clone size: few; J gene: TRBJ2-5; CDR3 protein: CSARGTSGVRETQYF; CDR3 DNA: TGCAGTGCTAGAGGGACTAGCGGGGTTCGAGAGACCCAGTACTTC
D gene: TRBD1; V gene: TRBV10-3; clone size: once; J gene: TRBJ1-6; CDR3 protein: CAIRQDRVTYNSPLHF; CDR3 DNA: TGTGCCATCAGACAAGACAGGGTCACCTATAATTCACCCCTCCACTTT
D gene: -; V gene: TRBV5-1; clone size: -; J gene: TRBJ2-3; CDR3 protein: CASSLAQHTDTQYF; CDR3 DNA: TGCGCCAGCAGCTTGGCGCAACACACAGATACGCAGTATTTT
D gene: -; V gene: TRBV25-1; clone size: few; J gene: TRBJ1-6; CDR3 protein: CASRDGSYNSPLHF; CDR3 DNA: TGTGCCAGCAGGGACGGCTCCTATAATTCACCCCTCCACTTT
D gene: -; V gene: TRBV29-1; clone size: -; J gene: TRBJ2-1; CDR3 protein: CSVDRGTSYNEQFF; CDR3 DNA: TGCAGCGTTGACAGGGGGACTTCCTACAATGAGCAGTTCTTC
D gene: TRBD1; V gene: TRBV5-1; clone size: many; J gene: TRBJ2-7; CDR3 protein: CASGQGPTSTFYEQYF; CDR3 DNA: TGCGCCAGCGGACAGGGGCCGACCAGCACCTTCTACGAGCAGTACTTC
D gene: TRBD2; V gene: TRBV4-3; clone size: few; J gene: TRBJ2-1; CDR3 protein: CASSQDRLAGTRNEQFF; CDR3 DNA: TGCGCCAGCAGCCAAGATAGGCTAGCGGGCACACGAAATGAGCAGTTCTTC
D gene: -; V gene: TRBV18; clone size: -; J gene: TRBJ1-2; CDR3 protein: CASSPLTGQDGYTF; CDR3 DNA: TGTGCCAGCTCACCTTTGACGGGTCAGGACGGCTACACCTTC
D gene: -; V gene: TRBV5-1; clone size: many; J gene: TRBJ2-3; CDR3 protein: CASSPTHTSTDTQYF; CDR3 DNA: TGCGCCAGCAGCCCAACGCATACGTCCACAGATACGCAGTATTTT
D gene: -; V gene: TRBV6-6; clone size: -; J gene: TRBJ1-2; CDR3 protein: CASSPASPYGYTF; CDR3 DNA: TGTGCCAGCAGCCCGGCCTCTCCCTATGGCTACACCTTC
D gene: TRBD1; V gene: TRBV19; clone size: -; J gene: TRBJ1-5; CDR3 protein: CASSTWQGEIQPQHF; CDR3 DNA: TGTGCCAGTAGCACTTGGCAGGGGGAAATTCAGCCCCAGCATTTT
D gene: -; V gene: TRBV20-1; clone size: few; J gene: TRBJ1-2; CDR3 protein: CSAPGGGPIF; CDR3 DNA: TGCAGTGCCCCGGGGGGGGGCCCCATTTTC
D gene: TRBD2; V gene: TRBV7-9; clone size: many; J gene: TRBJ2-3; CDR3 protein: CASSSGTSGFTDTQYF; CDR3 DNA: TGTGCCAGCAGCTCGGGGACTAGCGGTTTCACAGATACGCAGTATTTT
D gene: TRBD2; V gene: TRBV20-1; clone size: few; J gene: TRBJ2-3; CDR3 protein: CSGPGTSGTDTQYF; CDR3 DNA: TGCAGTGGGCCCGGGACTAGCGGGACAGATACGCAGTATTTT
D gene: -; V gene: TRBV12-3/TRBV12-4; clone size: -; J gene: TRBJ1-6; CDR3 protein: CASSQGGAGGNSPLHF; CDR3 DNA: TGTGCCAGCAGTCAGGGAGGGGCGGGTGGTAATTCACCCCTCCACTTT
D gene: -; V gene: TRBV7-8; clone size: few; J gene: TRBJ2-1; CDR3 protein: CASSQGPSYYNEQFF; CDR3 DNA: TGTGCCAGCAGCCAGGGTCCCAGTTACTACAATGAGCAGTTCTTC
D gene: -; V gene: TRBV28; clone size: few; J gene: TRBJ1-2; CDR3 protein: CATRILWEGYTF; CDR3 DNA: TGTGCCACCAGGATATTATGGGAAGGCTACACCTTC
D gene: -; V gene: TRBV5-1; clone size: many; J gene: TRBJ2-7; CDR3 protein: CASSLASTNPYEQYF; CDR3 DNA: TGCGCCAGCAGCTTGGCCTCTACAAACCCCTACGAGCAGTACTTC
D gene: -; V gene: TRBV6-2/TRBV6-3; clone size: -; J gene: TRBJ2-7; CDR3 protein: CASHDARGWDEQYF; CDR3 DNA: TGTGCCAGCCACGACGCTCGGGGGTGGGACGAGCAGTACTTC
D gene: TRBD1; V gene: TRBV24-1; clone size: -; J gene: TRBJ2-1; CDR3 protein: CATSVRTGFRNEQFF; CDR3 DNA: TGTGCCACCAGTGTTAGGACAGGGTTCCGGAATGAGCAGTTCTTC
D gene: TRBD2; V gene: TRBV12-5; clone size: -; J gene: TRBJ2-7; CDR3 protein: CASGNPGTSGYSYEQYF; CDR3 DNA: TGTGCTAGTGGCAACCCGGGAACTAGCGGCTACTCCTACGAGCAGTACTTC
D gene: -; V gene: TRBV27; clone size: many; J gene: TRBJ1-5; CDR3 protein: CASSTLPRAPNQPQHF; CDR3 DNA: TGTGCCAGCAGCACCCTTCCCCGGGCCCCCAATCAGCCCCAGCATTTT
D gene: -; V gene: TRBV7-2; clone size: few; J gene: TRBJ1-1; CDR3 protein: CASSLARTTEAFF; CDR3 DNA: TGTGCCAGCAGCTTAGCGCGGACGACTGAAGCTTTCTTT
D gene: -; V gene: TRBV5-1; clone size: many; J gene: TRBJ2-5; CDR3 protein: CASSFQGDQETQYF; CDR3 DNA: TGCGCCAGCAGCTTCCAAGGGGATCAAGAGACCCAGTACTTC
D gene: TRBD1; V gene: TRBV5-1; clone size: few; J gene: TRBJ1-5; CDR3 protein: CASSPTGVYSNQPQHF; CDR3 DNA: TGCGCCAGCAGCCCGACAGGGGTCTATAGCAATCAGCCCCAGCATTTT